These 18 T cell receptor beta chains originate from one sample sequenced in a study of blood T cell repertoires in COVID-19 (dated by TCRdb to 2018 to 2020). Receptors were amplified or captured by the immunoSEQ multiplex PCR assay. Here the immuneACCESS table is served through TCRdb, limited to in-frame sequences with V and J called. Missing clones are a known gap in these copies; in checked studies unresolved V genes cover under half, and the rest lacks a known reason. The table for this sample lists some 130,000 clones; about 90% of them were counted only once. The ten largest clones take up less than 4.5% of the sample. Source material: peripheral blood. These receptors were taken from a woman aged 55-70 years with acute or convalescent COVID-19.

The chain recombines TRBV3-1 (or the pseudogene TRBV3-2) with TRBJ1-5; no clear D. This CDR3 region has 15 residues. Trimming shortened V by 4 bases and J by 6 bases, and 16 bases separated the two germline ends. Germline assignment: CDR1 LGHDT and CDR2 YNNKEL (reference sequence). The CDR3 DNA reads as TGTGCCAGCAGCCGTTCGGGAATAGGTATTCAGCCCCAGCATTTT. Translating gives CASSRSGIGIQPQHF.

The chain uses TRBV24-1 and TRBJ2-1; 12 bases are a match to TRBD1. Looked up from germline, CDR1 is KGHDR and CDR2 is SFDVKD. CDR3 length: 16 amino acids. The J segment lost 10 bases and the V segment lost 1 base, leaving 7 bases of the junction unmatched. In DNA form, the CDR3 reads TGTGCCACCAGTGATTTTGCGGGACAGGGGGCTAGGGAGCAGTTCTTC. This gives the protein CATSDFAGQGAREQFF.

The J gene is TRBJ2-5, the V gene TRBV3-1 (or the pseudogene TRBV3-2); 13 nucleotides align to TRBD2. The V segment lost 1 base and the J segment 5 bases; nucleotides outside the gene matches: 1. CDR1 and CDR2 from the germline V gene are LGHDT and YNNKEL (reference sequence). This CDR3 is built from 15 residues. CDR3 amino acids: CASSQALAGGETQYF. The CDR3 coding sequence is TGTGCCAGCAGCCAAGCACTAGCGGGAGGGGAGACCCAGTACTTC.

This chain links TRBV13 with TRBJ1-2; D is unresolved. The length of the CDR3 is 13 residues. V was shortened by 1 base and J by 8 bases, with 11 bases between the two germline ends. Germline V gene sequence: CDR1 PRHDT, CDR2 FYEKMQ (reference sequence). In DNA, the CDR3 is TGTGCCAGCAGCTTAGTTGACTCCGGGGGCTACACCTTC. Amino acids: CASSLVDSGGYTF.

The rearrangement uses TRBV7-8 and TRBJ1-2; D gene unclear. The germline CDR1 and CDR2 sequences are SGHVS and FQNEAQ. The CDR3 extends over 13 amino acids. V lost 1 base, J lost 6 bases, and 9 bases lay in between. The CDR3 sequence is CASSLGGMDGYTF. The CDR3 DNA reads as TGTGCCAGCAGCTTAGGAGGAATGGATGGCTACACCTTC.

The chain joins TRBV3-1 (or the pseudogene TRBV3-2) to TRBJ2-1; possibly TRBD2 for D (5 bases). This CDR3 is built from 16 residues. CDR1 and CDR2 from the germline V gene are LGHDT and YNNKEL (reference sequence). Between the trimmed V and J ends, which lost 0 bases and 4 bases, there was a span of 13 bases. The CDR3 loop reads CASSQEKEAQYNEQFF. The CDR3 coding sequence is TGTGCCAGCAGCCAAGAAAAGGAGGCCCAATACAATGAGCAGTTCTTC.

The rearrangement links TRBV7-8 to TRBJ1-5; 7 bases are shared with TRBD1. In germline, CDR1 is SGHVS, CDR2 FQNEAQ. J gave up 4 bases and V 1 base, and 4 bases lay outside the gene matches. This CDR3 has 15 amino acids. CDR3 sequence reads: CASSLGQGWNQPQHF. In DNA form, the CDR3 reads TGTGCCAGCAGCTTAGGACAGGGATGGAATCAGCCCCAGCATTTT.

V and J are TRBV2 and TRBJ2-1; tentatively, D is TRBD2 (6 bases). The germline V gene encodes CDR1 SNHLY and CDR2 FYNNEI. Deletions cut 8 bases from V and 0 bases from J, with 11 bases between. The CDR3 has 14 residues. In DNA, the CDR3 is TGTGCCAGCCGACGGGGGAGCTCCTACAATGAGCAGTTCTTC. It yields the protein CASRRGSSYNEQFF. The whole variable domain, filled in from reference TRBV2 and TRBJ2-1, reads EPEVTQTPSHQVTQMGQEVILRCVPISNHLYFYWYRQILGQKVEFLVSFYNNEISEKSEIFDDQFSVERPDGSNFTLKIRSTKLEDSAMYFCASRRGSSYNEQFFGPGTRLTVL.

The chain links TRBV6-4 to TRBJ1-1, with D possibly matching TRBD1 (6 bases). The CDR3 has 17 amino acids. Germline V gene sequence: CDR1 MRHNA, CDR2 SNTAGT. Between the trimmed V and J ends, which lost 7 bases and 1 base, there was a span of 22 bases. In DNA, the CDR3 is TGTGCCAGCACCTCTTTCCCGGACAGTAGTGCGAACACTGAAGCTTTCTTT. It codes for CASTSFPDSSANTEAFF.

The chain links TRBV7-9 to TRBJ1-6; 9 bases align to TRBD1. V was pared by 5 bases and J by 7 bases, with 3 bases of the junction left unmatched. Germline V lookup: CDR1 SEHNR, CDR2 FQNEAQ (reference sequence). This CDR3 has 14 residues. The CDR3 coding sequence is TGTGCCAGCAGCAAAGGACAGGGGAATTCACCCCTCCACTTT. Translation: CASSKGQGNSPLHF.

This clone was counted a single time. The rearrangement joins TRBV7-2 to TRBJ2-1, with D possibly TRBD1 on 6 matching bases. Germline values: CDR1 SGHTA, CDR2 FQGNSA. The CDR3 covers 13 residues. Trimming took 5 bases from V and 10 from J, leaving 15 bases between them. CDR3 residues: CASSVGWTAEQFF. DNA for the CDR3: TGTGCCAGCAGCGTCGGCTGGACAGCAGAGCAGTTCTTC.

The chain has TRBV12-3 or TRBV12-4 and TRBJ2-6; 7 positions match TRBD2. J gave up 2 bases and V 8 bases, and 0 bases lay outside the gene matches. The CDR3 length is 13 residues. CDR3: CASGGAGANVLTF. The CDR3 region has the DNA TGTGCCAGCGGGGGGGCTGGGGCCAACGTCCTGACTTTC.

The CDR3 spells CASRIQGSTDTQYF. CDR3 nucleotide sequence: TGTGCCAGCAGGATACAGGGAAGCACAGATACGCAGTATTTT. This chain links TRBV2 with TRBJ2-3, with D perhaps matching TRBD1 (6 bases). There are 14 residues in the CDR3. V was pared by 6 bases and J by 0 bases, with 10 bases between. Germline V gene sequence: CDR1 SNHLY, CDR2 FYNNEI.

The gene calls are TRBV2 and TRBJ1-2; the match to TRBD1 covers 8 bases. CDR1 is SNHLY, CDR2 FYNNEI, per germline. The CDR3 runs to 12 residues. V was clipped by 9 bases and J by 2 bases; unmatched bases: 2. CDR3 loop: CASYRGNYGYTF. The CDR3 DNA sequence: TGTGCCAGTTACAGGGGGAACTATGGCTACACCTTC.

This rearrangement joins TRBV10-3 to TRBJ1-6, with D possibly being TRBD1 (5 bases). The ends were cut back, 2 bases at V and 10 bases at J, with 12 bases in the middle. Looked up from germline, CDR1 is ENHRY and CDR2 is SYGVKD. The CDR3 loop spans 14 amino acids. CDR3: CAISEDPGHSPLHF. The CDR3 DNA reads TGTGCCATCAGTGAGGACCCAGGACACTCACCCCTCCACTTT.

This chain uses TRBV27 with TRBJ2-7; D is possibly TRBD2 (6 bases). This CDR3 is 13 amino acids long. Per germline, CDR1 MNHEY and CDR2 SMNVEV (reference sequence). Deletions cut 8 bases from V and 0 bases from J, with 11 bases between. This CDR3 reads CASHGGISYEQYF. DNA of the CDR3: TGTGCCAGCCACGGAGGGATCTCCTACGAGCAGTACTTC.

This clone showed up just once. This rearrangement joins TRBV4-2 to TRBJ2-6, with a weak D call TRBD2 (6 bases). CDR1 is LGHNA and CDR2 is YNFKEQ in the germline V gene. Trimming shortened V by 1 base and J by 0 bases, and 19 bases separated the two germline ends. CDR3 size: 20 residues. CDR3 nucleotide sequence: TGTGCCAGCAGCCAAGTGGGGCCGGGACTCACAAACTCTGGGGCCAACGTCCTGACTTTC. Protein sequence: CASSQVGPGLTNSGANVLTF.

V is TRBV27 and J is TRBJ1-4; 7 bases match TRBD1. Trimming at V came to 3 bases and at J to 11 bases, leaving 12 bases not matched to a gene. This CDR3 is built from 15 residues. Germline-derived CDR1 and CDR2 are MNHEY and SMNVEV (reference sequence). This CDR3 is CASSLSTGTAGKLFF. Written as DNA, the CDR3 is TGTGCCAGCAGTTTGTCGACAGGGACCGCAGGGAAACTGTTTTTT.